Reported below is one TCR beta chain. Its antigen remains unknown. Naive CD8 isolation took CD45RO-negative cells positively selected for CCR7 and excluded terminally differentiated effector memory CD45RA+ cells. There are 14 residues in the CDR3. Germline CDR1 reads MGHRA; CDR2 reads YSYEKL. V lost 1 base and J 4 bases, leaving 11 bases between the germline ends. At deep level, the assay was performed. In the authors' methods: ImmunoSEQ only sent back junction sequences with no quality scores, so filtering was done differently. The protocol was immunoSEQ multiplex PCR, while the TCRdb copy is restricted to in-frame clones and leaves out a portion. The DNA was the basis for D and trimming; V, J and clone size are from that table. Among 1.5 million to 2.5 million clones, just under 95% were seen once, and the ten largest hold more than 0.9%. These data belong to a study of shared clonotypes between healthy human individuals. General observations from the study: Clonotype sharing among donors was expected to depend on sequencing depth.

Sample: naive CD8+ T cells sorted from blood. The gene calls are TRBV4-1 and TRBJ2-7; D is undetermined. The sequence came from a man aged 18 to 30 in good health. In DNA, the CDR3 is TGCGCCAGCAGCCAAGCCTTTCCCCGGTACGAGCAGTACTTC. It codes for CASSQAFPRYEQYF.